The T cell receptor beta chain described here comes from a study of blood T cell repertoires in COVID-19. Looking at the study overall: COVID-19 samples, acute and convalescent, were from the United States, Italy and Spain. PBMCs, B-cell-depleted T cells, or T cells provided the cDNA or gDNA that made up the material.

CDR1 is MNHNS, CDR2 SASEGT, per germline. The CDR3 is 17 residues long. Losses at the gene ends were 2 bases for V and 7 bases for J; bases not matched to a gene: 16. Original processing notes: Amplification from reference gene primers served as the basis for estimated nucleated cell counts. Sequencing used immunoSEQ multiplex PCR; TCRdb keeps in-frame clones, though not all of them. V, J and clone size were drawn from that table, and D and trimming were deduced from the DNA. The profile shows some 150,000 clones, 70% to 90% of them singletons. Sequencing was performed on peripheral blood. V gene TRBV6-1 combines with J gene TRBJ2-7; 8 bases agree with TRBD1. The receptor was derived from a man aged 35 to 55 with acute or convalescent COVID-19. This CDR3 reads CASSENLLGQARREQYF. The DNA for the CDR3 is TGTGCCAGCAGTGAAAATTTGTTGGGACAGGCCCGTCGGGAGCAGTACTTC.